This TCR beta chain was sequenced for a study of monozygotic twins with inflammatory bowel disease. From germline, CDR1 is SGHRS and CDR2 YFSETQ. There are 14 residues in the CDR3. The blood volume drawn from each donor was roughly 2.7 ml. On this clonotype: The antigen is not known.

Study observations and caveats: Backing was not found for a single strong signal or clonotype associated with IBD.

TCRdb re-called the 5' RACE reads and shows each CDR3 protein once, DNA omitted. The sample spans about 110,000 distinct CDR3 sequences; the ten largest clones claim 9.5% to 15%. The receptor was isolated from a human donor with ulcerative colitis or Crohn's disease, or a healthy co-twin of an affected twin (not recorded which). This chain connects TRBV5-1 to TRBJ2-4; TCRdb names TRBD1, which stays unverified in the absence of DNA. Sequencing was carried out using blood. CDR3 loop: CASTPGTGVNIQYF.